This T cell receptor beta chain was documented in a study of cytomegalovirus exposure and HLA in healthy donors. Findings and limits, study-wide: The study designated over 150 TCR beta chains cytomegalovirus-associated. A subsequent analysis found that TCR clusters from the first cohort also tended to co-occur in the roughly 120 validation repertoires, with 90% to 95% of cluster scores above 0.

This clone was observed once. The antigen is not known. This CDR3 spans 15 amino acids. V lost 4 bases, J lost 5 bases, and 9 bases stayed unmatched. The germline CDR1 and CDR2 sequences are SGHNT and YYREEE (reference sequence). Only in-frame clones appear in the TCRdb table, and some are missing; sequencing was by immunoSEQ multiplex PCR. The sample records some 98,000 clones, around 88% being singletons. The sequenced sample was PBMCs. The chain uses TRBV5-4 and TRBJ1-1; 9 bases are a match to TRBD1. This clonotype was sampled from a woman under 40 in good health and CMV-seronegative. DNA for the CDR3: TGTGCCAGCAGCCGACTCGGACAGGGGCTGACTGAAGCTTTCTTT. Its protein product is CASSRLGQGLTEAFF.